A selection of T cell receptor beta chains follows, all from one sample in a study of vaccination and CD4 T cells after COVID-19. In TCRdb, the PCR reads were re-called with MiXCR into one record per CDR3 protein. The data contain approximately 9,800 distinct CDR3 sequences, under 40% of them singletons. What these receptors recognize is not known. Sequencing was carried out using CD4+ T cells from blood, cultured in vitro. The receptor source for this set is a human donor in good health. The CDR3 runs from the conserved cysteine through the conserved F or W. D genes are given only for firm matches. The listing skips clone size in some rows; elsewhere it reads once, few, many or a size class.

abundance	len	j_gene	v_gene	d_gene	CDR3nt	CDR3aa
.	15	TRBJ1-6	TRBV20-1	TRBD1	TGCAGTGCCCGGGACAGGGGTTTTTTGGGTTCACCCCTCCACTTT	CSARDRGFLGSPLHF
medium-sized	13	TRBJ1-2	TRBV20-1	.	TGCAGTGCTGGCTCCCCAAGCGGCTATGGCTACACCTTC	CSAGSPSGYGYTF
.	15	TRBJ2-7	TRBV20-1	TRBD1	TGCAGTGCTAATCCCCAACGACAGGGAGAGGACGAGCAGTACTTC	CSANPQRQGEDEQYF
.	12	TRBJ1-2	TRBV30	.	TGTGCCTGGAGGCAGGGCGGATATGGCTACACCTTC	CAWRQGGYGYTF
.	16	TRBJ1-1	TRBV19	.	TGTGCCAGTAGCCGAAAGGGACGGAGTGGCAGGACTGAAGCTTTCTTT	CASSRKGRSGRTEAFF
.	14	TRBJ2-7	TRBV12-5	.	TGTGCTAGTGGTTCCCGGGCCTCGGACTACGAGCAGTACTTC	CASGSRASDYEQYF
.	14	TRBJ2-7	TRBV27	TRBD1	TGTGCCAGCAGCCAGGGACAGGCCCCCTACGAGCAGTACTTC	CASSQGQAPYEQYF
few	14	TRBJ2-7	TRBV20-1	TRBD1	TGCAGTGCTGCGCTGGGGACAGGGGTTGGCGAGCAGTACTTC	CSAALGTGVGEQYF
few	15	TRBJ2-1	TRBV20-1	TRBD2	TGCAGTGCTAGTGAGGGCGGGAGGGCCTCTTCTGAGCAGTTCTTC	CSASEGGRASSEQFF
few	15	TRBJ1-5	TRBV20-1	.	TGCAGTGCTAGAGATGACGGGCCGACTTTAATGCCCCAGCATTTT	CSARDDGPTLMPQHF
.	13	TRBJ2-7	TRBV7-9	.	TGTGCCAGCAGCCCCAAGGGCCCTTACGAGCAGTACTTC	CASSPKGPYEQYF
.	13	TRBJ1-5	TRBV7-2	.	TGTGCCAGCAGCCCGACCAACACGCAGCCCCAGCATTTT	CASSPTNTQPQHF
.	14	TRBJ2-5	TRBV6-1	.	TGTGCCAGCAAGGGAGGGGGGGCTCAAGAGACCCAGTACTTC	CASKGGGAQETQYF
few	15	TRBJ1-5	TRBV6-5	.	TGTGCCAGCAGTTCAGGGCTCATTAGAAATCAGCCCCAGCATTTT	CASSSGLIRNQPQHF
few	15	TRBJ2-7	TRBV7-9	TRBD2	TGTGCCAGCAGCAAGACTAGCGGCGCTATCTACGAGCAGTACTTC	CASSKTSGAIYEQYF
few	15	TRBJ2-3	TRBV2	TRBD1	TGTGCCAGCGTCAGGGGGCTACCTCGCACAGATACGCAGTATTTT	CASVRGLPRTDTQYF
.	15	TRBJ2-7	TRBV4-2	.	TGTGCCAGCAGCCAAGATATAGGTCGGGGCTACGAGCAGTACTTC	CASSQDIGRGYEQYF
few	14	TRBJ1-6	TRBV28	.	TGTGCCAGCAGTTTAAGATCCTATAATTCACCCCTCCACTTT	CASSLRSYNSPLHF
few	16	TRBJ2-3	TRBV20-1	TRBD2	TGCAGTGGTTTCAGCGGGAGGGCCTTCCACTCAGATACGCAGTATTTT	CSGFSGRAFHSDTQYF
few	15	TRBJ2-3	TRBV4-2	.	TGTGCCAGCAGCCAAGATTTCCAGAACACAGATACGCAGTATTTT	CASSQDFQNTDTQYF
.	15	TRBJ1-2	TRBV5-4	.	TGTGCCAGCAGCTTGATGGGGTTCATAAATTATGGCTACACCTTC	CASSLMGFINYGYTF
few	14	TRBJ2-3	TRBV10-3	.	TGTGCCATCAGTTACGACGGTAGCACAGATACGCAGTATTTT	CAISYDGSTDTQYF
.	13	TRBJ1-2	TRBV15	.	TGTGCCACGGGAGGGGCTACAAACTATGGCTACACCTTC	CATGGATNYGYTF
few	15	TRBJ2-1	TRBV11-2	TRBD2	TGTGCCAGCAGCTTACGGACTAGCGGGAGCAATGAGCAGTTCTTC	CASSLRTSGSNEQFF
.	15	TRBJ1-2	TRBV7-2	TRBD1	TGTGCCAGCAGCTTAGGGGACAGAAGATACTATGGCTACACCTTC	CASSLGDRRYYGYTF
.	15	TRBJ1-1	TRBV6-1	.	TGTGCCAGCAGTCAGAGACAGAAACTGAACACTGAAGCTTTCTTT	CASSQRQKLNTEAFF
.	14	TRBJ1-5	TRBV6-2/TRBV6-3	.	TGTGCCAGCAGTTATACAGCGGAGGAACAGCCCCAGCATTTT	CASSYTAEEQPQHF
.	19	TRBJ2-6	TRBV19	.	TGTGCCAGTAGTACTCGTTCCGGGACCCTTGTAGGTGGGGCCAACGTCCTGACTTTC	CASSTRSGTLVGGANVLTF
.	18	TRBJ2-3	TRBV6-2/TRBV6-3	TRBD2	TGTGCCAGCAGTTACACCGGACTAGCGGGAAGTGGTGCAGATACGCAGTATTTT	CASSYTGLAGSGADTQYF
few	16	TRBJ2-2	TRBV7-2	TRBD1	TGTGCCAGCAGCTTAGCCGGGACAGGGTGGGCCGGGGAGCTGTTTTTT	CASSLAGTGWAGELFF
few	13	TRBJ2-3	TRBV19	.	TGTGCCAGTAAGTCGGGGATTCGGGATACGCAGTATTTT	CASKSGIRDTQYF
.	13	TRBJ1-5	TRBV6-4	.	TGTGCCAGCAGTGCAGGGCTCAATCAGCCCCAGCATTTT	CASSAGLNQPQHF
.	16	TRBJ1-1	TRBV6-2/TRBV6-3	TRBD1	TGTGCCAGCAGTTTCTCGTTAGGGACAGCGAACACTGAAGCTTTCTTT	CASSFSLGTANTEAFF
few	16	TRBJ2-5	TRBV20-1	.	TGCAGTGCTATCGGGGCAGGGCGCCGGATCTCGGAGACCCAGTACTTC	CSAIGAGRRISETQYF